What follows is one TCR beta chain and its context. V lost 3 bases, J lost 1 base, and 3 bases stayed unmatched. The CDR3 is made up of 16 amino acids. Per germline, CDR1 SGHVS and CDR2 FQNEAQ. This entry is derived from a study of blood T cell repertoires in COVID-19. Authors' methods: Amplifying reference gene primers gave estimates of nucleated cell counts. Profiled with immunoSEQ multiplex PCR; TCRdb holds only in-frame clones, not every one. The V and J calls and clone size were taken over from that table, and D and trimming were inferred from the DNA. The sample contains roughly 57,000 clones, roughly 77% of which appear only once.

This chain connects TRBV7-8 to TRBJ2-3; 11 nucleotides line up with TRBD2. Sequencing input: peripheral blood. This receptor was taken from a man aged 65 to 85 with active or convalescent COVID-19. This CDR3 is CASSFGTSGGTDTQYF. The CDR3 DNA sequence: TGTGCCAGCAGCTTCGGGACTAGCGGAGGCACAGATACGCAGTATTTT.